Below, 20 T cell receptor beta chains from the same sample are listed, as sequenced in a study of T cells in Graves' hyperthyroidism and ophthalmopathy. Amplification targeted TCR beta CDR3 regions from RNA transcripts. HTBI primers drove first-round RT-PCR of the TCR CDR3. Using its own MiXCR run on the multiplex PCR reads, TCRdb lists one record per CDR3 protein. This table has about 210,000 distinct CDR3 sequences, approximately 17% appearing once. Sample: blood. These receptors were collected from a man aged 50 or older with Graves' hyperthyroidism.

The chain couples TRBV24-1 to TRBJ1-2, with TRBD1 as a possible D gene (5 bases). Trimming cost V 5 bases and J 2 bases, with 20 bases left between them. Germline V gene sequence: CDR1 KGHDR, CDR2 SFDVKD. The CDR3 is 17 amino acids. The DNA for the CDR3 is TGTGCCACCAGTGGCCCCCCCGCGAGGGGACGCAACTATGGCTACACCTTC. It specifies CATSGPPARGRNYGYTF.

This clonotype was counted many times. This chain uses TRBV20-1 with TRBJ2-5; TRBD1 matches 10 bases. The CDR3 totals 15 residues. CDR1 is DFQATT, CDR2 SNEGSKA, per germline (reference sequence). V gave up 2 bases and J gave up 4 bases; unmatched junction bases: 7. The CDR3 sequence is CSARRQGAKRETQYF. The DNA for the CDR3 is TGCAGTGCTAGACGACAGGGGGCGAAGAGAGAGACCCAGTACTTC.

This rearrangement joins TRBV6-2 or TRBV6-3 to TRBJ1-1; D call uncertain. Germline CDR1 MNHEY, CDR2 SVGEGT. The CDR3 spans 13 residues. The V end was cut by 3 bases, the J end by 1 base, with 6 bases between. CDR3 protein: CASSYVENTEAFF. CDR3 in DNA: TGTGCCAGCAGTTATGTGGAGAACACTGAAGCTTTCTTT.

In its sample, this clonotype was seen many times. The CDR3 here is CASSFQTTGELFF. The CDR3 DNA reads as TGTGCCAGCAGCTTTCAGACTACCGGGGAGCTGTTTTTT. The chain couples TRBV11-2 to TRBJ2-2; D not certain. The V gene lost 3 bases and the J gene lost 5 bases, with 7 bases spanning the gap. From germline, CDR1 is SGHAT and CDR2 FQNNGV. There are 13 residues in the CDR3.

The sample holds many counts of this clonotype. The chain is built from TRBV11-2 and TRBJ1-1; a possible D gene is TRBD1 (6 bases). Looked up from germline, CDR1 is SGHAT and CDR2 is FQNNGV. The CDR3 is 13 amino acids. Trimming shortened V by 1 base and J by 7 bases, and 10 bases separated the two germline ends. As DNA, the CDR3 is TGTGCCAGCAGCTTAGCAGGGGCAGTTGAAGCTTTCTTT. It translates to CASSLAGAVEAFF.

V gene TRBV7-6 combines with J gene TRBJ2-3; 9 bases match TRBD2. This CDR3 comprises 15 residues. The germline CDR1 and CDR2 sequences are SGHVS and FNYEAQ. V shed 0 bases and J 6 bases; nucleotides not matched to a gene: 4. CDR3 in DNA: TGTGCCAGCAGCTTAGCGACTAGCGGAGTGGATACGCAGTATTTT. As protein: CASSLATSGVDTQYF.

This clonotype was counted at least ten times. V gene TRBV20-1 combines with J gene TRBJ2-3; 11 bases align to TRBD2. This CDR3 contains 15 residues. The ends lost 0 bases at V and 5 bases at J; junction bases unmatched: 4. In germline, CDR1 is DFQATT, CDR2 SNEGSKA (reference sequence). The CDR3 nucleotides read TGCAGTGCTAGAGATAGCGGGAGGGCCGAAGATACGCAGTATTTT. It is translated as CSARDSGRAEDTQYF.

This clonotype was picked up many times. V usage is TRBV24-1 and J usage is TRBJ2-1; TRBD2 matches 10 bases. CDR3 length: 17 amino acids. V was clipped by 3 bases and J by 0 bases; unmatched bases: 4. CDR1 is KGHDR, CDR2 SFDVKD, per germline. The CDR3 nucleotides read TGTGCCACCAGTGATGCCAGGACTAGCGGCTCCTACAATGAGCAGTTCTTC. Its translation is CATSDARTSGSYNEQFF.

This clonotype was seen repeatedly, ten times or more. The chain joins TRBV3-1 to TRBJ2-3; 11 bases align to TRBD2. CDR3 size: 14 residues. The germline V gene has CDR1 LGHDT and CDR2 YNNKEL (reference sequence). V dropped 8 bases and J dropped 8; count of bases not matched to a gene: 9. CDR3 sequence: CASGLAGGRSTQYF. The CDR3 bases are TGTGCCAGCGGTCTAGCGGGAGGCCGTAGTACGCAGTATTTT.

There are many counts of this clonotype. The rearrangement uses TRBV12-3 or TRBV12-4 and TRBJ2-5; tentative D call: TRBD2 (6 bases). Trimming removed 3 bases from V and 4 bases from J, with 15 bases in between. CDR3 size: 15 residues. The CDR3 spells CASSFRVRGGETQYF. CDR3 DNA sequence: TGTGCCAGCAGTTTCAGGGTGAGGGGAGGAGAGACCCAGTACTTC.

The chain joins TRBV18 to TRBJ2-5; D not resolved. Trimming cost V 2 bases and J 2 bases, with 6 bases left between them. Germline V lookup: CDR1 KGHSH, CDR2 LQKENI. The CDR3 has 13 residues. The CDR3 nucleotides are TGTGCCAGCTCACCATGGAATCAAGAGACCCAGTACTTC. This sequence encodes CASSPWNQETQYF.

This clonotype turned up a few times. The gene calls are TRBV30 and TRBJ2-2, with TRBD1 matching 9 bases. V was pared by 0 bases and J by 6 bases, with 8 bases of the junction left unmatched. This CDR3 has 16 amino acids. Germline V gene lookup returns CDR1 GTSNPN and CDR2 SVGIG (reference sequence). The CDR3 spells CAWSVWRTGVAGELFF. The CDR3 DNA is TGTGCCTGGAGTGTATGGCGGACAGGGGTGGCCGGGGAGCTGTTTTTT.

This clonotype was counted many times. This rearrangement joins TRBV20-1 to TRBJ1-5; D not certain. Germline V gene sequence: CDR1 DFQATT, CDR2 SNEGSKA (reference sequence). The V gene lost 0 bases and the J gene lost 0 bases, with 12 bases spanning the gap. This CDR3 contains 16 residues. This CDR3 reads CSARDRTDYSNQPQHF. The CDR3 DNA reads TGCAGTGCTAGAGATAGGACCGACTATAGCAATCAGCCCCAGCATTTT.

This clonotype came up a few times. The chain employs TRBV7-2 and TRBJ2-1; D gene unclear. The germline CDR1 and CDR2 sequences are SGHTA and FQGNSA. The CDR3 has 14 amino acids. The ends were cut back, 3 bases at V and 0 bases at J, with 6 bases in the middle. In nucleotides, the CDR3 is TGTGCCAGCAGCTTCCGCGGCTCCTACAATGAGCAGTTCTTC. Its protein is CASSFRGSYNEQFF. The variable domain in full, completed from reference TRBV7-2 and TRBJ2-1, reads GAGVSQSPSNKVTEKGKDVELRCDPISGHTALYWYRQSLGQGLEFLIYFQGNSAPDKSGLPSDRFSAERTGGSVSTLTIQRTQQEDSAVYLCASSFRGSYNEQFFGPGTRLTVL.

The rearrangement links TRBV3-1 to TRBJ2-1, with unresolved D. The germline gives CDR1 LGHDT, CDR2 YNNKEL (reference sequence). V gave up 5 bases and J gave up 4 bases, with 12 bases separating them. This CDR3 comprises 14 residues. The CDR3 region has the DNA TGTGCCAGCAGCTCGCCCTTTGTTTACAATGAGCAGTTCTTC. It is translated as CASSSPFVYNEQFF.

The rearrangement links TRBV4-1 to TRBJ2-7, with TRBD2 matching 16 bases. J lost 2 bases, V lost 5 bases, and 15 bases had no gene match. Germline assignment: CDR1 MGHRA and CDR2 YSYEKL. This CDR3 comprises 20 residues. This CDR3 reads CASSLALVPGLAGGPYEQYF. The CDR3 DNA reads as TGCGCCAGCAGCTTAGCGTTAGTTCCGGGACTAGCGGGAGGGCCCTACGAGCAGTACTTC.

The V and J genes are TRBV30 and TRBJ2-1; 9 bases match TRBD2. CDR1 and CDR2 (germline): GTSNPN, SVGIG (reference sequence). V lost 4 bases and J lost 3; bases outside the gene matches: 10. This CDR3 has 16 residues. The CDR3, as DNA: TGTGCCTGGATCCTACCTACTAGCGGGCACTACAATGAGCAGTTCTTC. It translates to CAWILPTSGHYNEQFF.

This clonotype has ten or more counts. This chain uses TRBV20-1 with TRBJ1-2; perhaps TRBD1 as D (5 bases). Per the germline V gene, CDR1 is DFQATT and CDR2 is SNEGSKA (reference sequence). The ends were cut back, 3 bases at V and 4 bases at J, with 15 bases in the middle. CDR3 size: 14 residues. CDR3 sequence: CSARQGVYGYGYTF. In nucleotides, the CDR3 is TGCAGTGCTAGGCAGGGAGTATATGGCTATGGCTACACCTTC.

This clonotype was recorded at least ten times. The V and J genes are TRBV5-5 and TRBJ2-7; 7 nucleotides line up with TRBD2. In germline, CDR1 is SGHKS, CDR2 YYEKEE (reference sequence). The J segment lost 2 bases and the V segment lost 0 bases, leaving 8 bases of the junction unmatched. The CDR3 spans 16 residues. CDR3 residues: CASSLGLAEIPYEQYF. DNA of the CDR3: TGTGCCAGCAGCTTGGGCCTAGCGGAGATACCCTACGAGCAGTACTTC.

The gene calls are TRBV4-1 and TRBJ2-1; 9 bases map to TRBD2. The J segment lost 4 bases and the V segment lost 5 bases, leaving 9 bases of the junction unmatched. This CDR3 is 16 amino acids long. Germline assignment: CDR1 MGHRA and CDR2 YSYEKL. This chain's CDR3 is CASSSQTSGVYNEQFF. The CDR3 nucleotides are TGCGCCAGCAGCAGTCAGACTAGCGGAGTTTACAATGAGCAGTTCTTC.